This TCR beta chain was sequenced in a study of blood T cell repertoires in COVID-19. Trimming cost V 3 bases and J 8 bases, with 13 bases left between them. Germline lookup yields CDR1 KGHSH and CDR2 LQKENI. This CDR3 is built from 13 residues. Clones were sequenced by immunoSEQ multiplex PCR, and TCRdb holds only the in-frame ones, with some missing. Seen here are around 300,000 clones, 75% to 90% observed once, and the top ten hold 2% to 3%. The receptor was isolated from a man aged 18 to 35 with active or convalescent COVID-19. Sequences were obtained from peripheral blood. The gene calls are TRBV18 and TRBJ1-2; D ambiguous. The CDR3 reads CASSPESQQGYTF. The CDR3 bases are TGTGCCAGCTCACCGGAGTCTCAACAAGGCTACACCTTC.